The clone carrying this TCR beta chain was counted many times. The antigen remains undetermined. Unique molecular identifiers were incorporated when the TCRbeta library was constructed. MiXCR was run by TCRdb on the PCR reads, yielding one entry per CDR3 protein. Among 300,000 to 400,000 distinct CDR3 sequences listed, roughly 17% were seen once. This specimen belongs to a study of T-cell reconstitution after alpha-beta-depleted transplantation in children. Study-wide findings and caveats: Expanded graft clones, several hundred of them, were reportedly the source of alpha-beta T cells about two months after transplant. At day 60, the high TCRbeta diversity found in some patients originated from recipient T cells and thymic progenitors that had survived. T-cell counts and diversity at one year following transplant were attributed mainly to newly produced T cells.

The CDR3 is made up of 13 amino acids. V lost 5 bases to trimming and J lost 5 bases; unmatched junction nucleotides: 3. This TCR was recovered from a male patient under 10 years old who had a stem cell transplant for acute lymphoblastic leukemia, so the T cells may come from the graft donor. The V and J genes are TRBV12-3 or TRBV12-4 and TRBJ1-5, with 7 bases that match TRBD1. This material consisted of PBMCs, mostly from graft donor cells, taken 360 days after TCRalphabeta/CD19-depleted stem cell transplant. The CDR3 nucleotides are TGTGCCAGCAGTCCAGGGGGGGATCAGCCCCAGCATTTT. It codes for CASSPGGDQPQHF.